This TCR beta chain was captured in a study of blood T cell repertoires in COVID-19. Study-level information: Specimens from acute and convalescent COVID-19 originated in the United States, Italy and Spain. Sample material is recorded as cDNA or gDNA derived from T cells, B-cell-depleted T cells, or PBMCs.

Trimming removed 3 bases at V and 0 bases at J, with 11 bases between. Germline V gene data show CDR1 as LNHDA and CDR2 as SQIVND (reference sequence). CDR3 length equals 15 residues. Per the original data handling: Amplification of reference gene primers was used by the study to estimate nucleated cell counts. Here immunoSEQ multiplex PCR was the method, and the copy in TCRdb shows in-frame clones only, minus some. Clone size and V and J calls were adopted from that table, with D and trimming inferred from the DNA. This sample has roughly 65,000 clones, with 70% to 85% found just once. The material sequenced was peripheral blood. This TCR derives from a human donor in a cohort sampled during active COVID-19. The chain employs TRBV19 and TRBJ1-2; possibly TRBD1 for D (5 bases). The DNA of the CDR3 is TGTGCCAGTAGTATTGGGGCTAACCCTAACTATGGCTACACCTTC. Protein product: CASSIGANPNYGYTF.